Listed here are 27 T cell receptor beta chains from one sample, sequenced in a study of T-cell reconstitution after alpha-beta-depleted transplantation in children. Construction of the TCRbeta library involved unique molecular identifiers. TCRdb itself ran the PCR reads through MiXCR, one entry per CDR3 protein. There are around 680,000 distinct CDR3 sequences in the sample; 15% to 20% occur only once, and 1.1% lies in the top ten. The source was PBMCs from the stem cell graft donor, collected from the stem cell graft. These receptors all stem from a human donor who donated a stem cell graft to a child with acute myeloid leukemia.

The J gene is TRBJ1-3, the V gene TRBV4-1; D is uncertain. Trimming pared 1 base from V and 1 base from J, leaving 5 bases between. Germline V gene lookup returns CDR1 MGHRA and CDR2 YSYEKL. The CDR3 has 14 amino acids. CDR3 DNA sequence: TGCGCCAGCAGCCAAGTGGGGTCTGGAAACACCATATATTTT. This encodes CASSQVGSGNTIYF.

The rearrangement joins TRBV12-3 or TRBV12-4 to TRBJ2-5; no reliable D call. CDR3 length: 13 residues. V lost 11 bases to trimming and J lost 5 bases, with 18 bases between them. The CDR3 DNA follows: TGTGCCTCCCAACCCCAGCCAAGGGAGACCCAGTACTTC. Its protein is CASQPQPRETQYF.

This clonotype turned up a few times. The chain links TRBV7-9 to TRBJ1-2, with 8 bases that match TRBD1. Germline V lookup: CDR1 SEHNR, CDR2 FQNEAQ (reference sequence). CDR3 length: 14 amino acids. V gave up 4 bases and J gave up 3 bases; unmatched junction bases: 4. As DNA, the CDR3 is TGTGCCAGCAGCTCGACAGGGGACGACTATGGCTACACCTTC. Protein: CASSSTGDDYGYTF. The variable domain in full, with the rest retrieved from reference TRBV7-9 and TRBJ1-2, is DTGVSQNPRHKITKRGQNVTFRCDPISEHNRLYWYRQTLGQGPEFLTYFQNEAQLEKSRLLSDRFSAERPKGSFSTLEIQRTEQGDSAMYLCASSSTGDDYGYTFGSGTRLTVV.

This clonotype appeared many times. V gene TRBV10-3 combines with J gene TRBJ1-1, with D unresolved. Germline assignment: CDR1 ENHRY and CDR2 SYGVKD. This CDR3 is 14 amino acids long. The V end was cut by 1 base, the J end by 1 base, with 7 bases between. The CDR3 loop is CAISEWAENTEAFF. CDR3 DNA sequence: TGTGCCATCAGTGAGTGGGCAGAGAACACTGAAGCTTTCTTT.

The gene calls are TRBV25-1 and TRBJ2-2; 10 bases line up with TRBD1. Looked up from germline, CDR1 is MGHDK and CDR2 is SYGVNS. V lost 3 bases to trimming and J lost 5 bases; unmatched junction nucleotides: 12. The CDR3 is 18 residues long. The CDR3 here is CASSELSTGGGRTGELFF. DNA of the CDR3: TGTGCCAGCAGTGAGTTATCGACAGGGGGCGGACGGACCGGGGAGCTGTTTTTT.

Comment on this clonotype: A much larger clone is a single base away; this may be a read error. The chain joins TRBV20-1 to TRBJ2-3; 8 bases agree with TRBD1. Per the germline V gene, CDR1 is DFQATT and CDR2 is SNEGSKA (reference sequence). CDR3 size: 17 residues. The CDR3 coding sequence is TGCTGTGCTAGAGCCATATTCGGACAGGGAAACACAGATACGCAGTATTTT. Encoded protein: CCARAIFGQGNTDTQYF.

This clonotype occurred a few times. The CDR3 DNA is TGTGCCAGCAGCTCCCGGTTGCAAGAGACCCAGTACTTC. Protein product: CASSSRLQETQYF. The chain has TRBV7-3 and TRBJ2-5; D is unresolved. V gave up 4 bases and J gave up 2 bases, with 8 bases separating them. The CDR3 is 13 residues long. CDR1 and CDR2 from the germline V gene are SGHTA and FQGTGA.

This clonotype occurred many times. This chain joins TRBV29-1 and TRBJ1-1; D remains ambiguous. V dropped 1 base and J dropped 4 bases, with 7 bases sitting between them. This CDR3 has 12 residues. Germline V lookup: CDR1 SQVTM, CDR2 ANQGSEA. CDR3 DNA: TGCAGCGTTGAAGTCTTTCTCACTGAAGCTTTCTTT. Translation gives CSVEVFLTEAFF. Full variable domain (outside the CDR3, taken from reference TRBV29-1 and TRBJ1-1): SAVISQKPSRDICQRGTSLTIQCQVDSQVTMMFWYRQQPGQSLTLIATANQGSEATYESGFVIDKFPISRPNLTFSTLTVSNMSPEDSSIYLCSVEVFLTEAFFGQGTRLTVV.

This clonotype was counted at least ten times. The CDR3 loop is CASSQDRGPGSGYTF. CDR3 in DNA: TGCGCCAGCAGCCAAGACAGGGGCCCAGGCAGTGGCTACACCTTC. The V call is TRBV4-3, the J call TRBJ1-2, with D maybe TRBD1 (6 bases). The V end lost 0 bases, the J end lost 7 bases, and 15 bases lay between the germline ends. CDR1 and CDR2 from the germline V gene are LGHNA and YSLEER. The CDR3 totals 15 residues.

The V call is TRBV5-1, the J call TRBJ2-3; D could derive from TRBD1 or TRBD2 (5 bases each). Trimming shortened V by 5 bases and J by 1 base, and 14 bases separated the two germline ends. The CDR3 sequence is 15 residues long. Germline V gives CDR1 SGHRS, CDR2 YFSETQ. CDR3 nucleotide sequence: TGCGCCAGCAGACGGGACGGAGAACGCACAGATACGCAGTATTTT. Protein sequence: CASRRDGERTDTQYF.

This chain joins TRBV30 and TRBJ1-1, with D unresolved. Trimming left V 2 bases short and J 1 base short, with 5 bases between. CDR3 length equals 12 residues. CDR1 and CDR2 (germline): GTSNPN, SVGIG (reference sequence). For the CDR3, the DNA is TGTGCCTGGAGTCCAAGGAACACTGAAGCTTTCTTT. Amino acids: CAWSPRNTEAFF.

V gene TRBV30 combines with J gene TRBJ2-6; D gene ambiguous. Germline V lookup: CDR1 GTSNPN, CDR2 SVGIG (reference sequence). Trimming took off 3 bases at V and 2 bases at J, with 8 bases between the two ends. CDR3 length: 14 amino acids. As DNA, the CDR3 is TGTGCCTGGAGATGGAGCGCTGGGGCCAACGTCCTGACTTTC. The encoded protein is CAWRWSAGANVLTF.

This clonotype was seen only a few times. The chain combines TRBV12-3 or TRBV12-4 with TRBJ2-5; 7 positions match TRBD2. The trim removed 3 bases at V and 3 bases at J, leaving 4 bases unmatched. The CDR3 runs 14 residues. The CDR3 DNA follows: TGTGCCAGCAGTTTTAATCTAGCGGAAGAGACCCAGTACTTC. Its protein product is CASSFNLAEETQYF.

This clonotype appeared a few times. The rearrangement uses TRBV5-1 and TRBJ1-1, with 7 bases that match TRBD1. V lost 0 bases to trimming and J lost 1 base; unmatched junction nucleotides: 6. Germline CDR1 reads SGHRS; CDR2 reads YFSETQ. The CDR3 sequence is 16 residues long. The CDR3 bases are TGCGCCAGCAGCTTGGCCGGGACAGTACAGAACACTGAAGCTTTCTTT. Residues: CASSLAGTVQNTEAFF. The variable domain in full, with the rest retrieved from reference TRBV5-1 and TRBJ1-1, is KAGVTQTPRYLIKTRGQQVTLSCSPISGHRSVSWYQQTPGQGLQFLFEYFSETQRNKGNFPGRFSGRQFSNSRSEMNVSTLELGDSALYLCASSLAGTVQNTEAFFGQGTRLTVV.

In its sample, this clonotype was seen many times. The J gene is TRBJ1-6, the V gene TRBV10-3; D is ambiguous. The CDR3 loop spans 14 amino acids. V gave up 2 bases and J gave up 5 bases, with 7 bases separating them. Germline CDR1 is ENHRY and CDR2 is SYGVKD. The CDR3 loop is CAISESGNNSPLHF. The CDR3 region has the DNA TGTGCCATCAGTGAGAGTGGGAATAATTCACCCCTCCACTTT.

This clonotype was observed a few times. The CDR3 DNA follows: TGTGCCAGCAGCTTACGACCGATCCCCTACGAGCAGTACTTC. Translation gives CASSLRPIPYEQYF. This chain uses TRBV7-8 with TRBJ2-7; D gene uncertain. Germline V CDR1 and CDR2: SGHVS, FQNEAQ. Trimming pared 2 bases from V and 2 bases from J, leaving 10 bases between. The CDR3 totals 14 residues.

This clonotype was counted a few times. This chain links TRBV5-6 with TRBJ2-2, with TRBD2 matching over 10 bases. Per the germline V gene, CDR1 is SGHDT and CDR2 is YYEEEE. The CDR3 length is 14 residues. The junction had 6 bases not matched to a gene; V was cut back by 6 bases and J by 7 bases. CDR3: CASTSPSGGGELFF. DNA of the CDR3: TGTGCCAGCACCTCGCCTAGCGGGGGCGGGGAGCTGTTTTTT.

This clonotype was recorded many times. V usage is TRBV5-1 and J usage is TRBJ2-7, with TRBD2 matching over 7 bases. The CDR3 is 15 amino acids. With 0 bases clipped from V and 2 bases from J, the junction kept 5 bases outside the gene matches. Germline V lookup: CDR1 SGHRS, CDR2 YFSETQ. Written as DNA, the CDR3 is TGCGCCAGCAGCTTGGAGGCTAGCGGAGCCTACGAGCAGTACTTC. This sequence encodes CASSLEASGAYEQYF.

This clonotype has at least ten counts. V is TRBV30 and J is TRBJ2-7; either TRBD1 or TRBD2 may supply D (5 bases each). CDR3 length equals 13 residues. The germline V and J ends were trimmed by 0 bases and 1 base, with 7 bases remaining between them. Germline V lookup: CDR1 GTSNPN, CDR2 SVGIG (reference sequence). Here the CDR3 DNA reads TGTGCCTGGAGTGTGGGACGGTCCTACGAGCAGTACTTC. Its translation: CAWSVGRSYEQYF.

The rearrangement links TRBV5-1 to TRBJ2-7, with 7 bases fitting TRBD2. The CDR3 covers 15 residues. Germline trimming cut 7 bases from V and 0 bases from J; bases unmatched to any gene: 10. In germline, CDR1 is SGHRS, CDR2 YFSETQ. The CDR3 bases are TGCGCCAGCGCCCAGACTAGCAGTGGCTCCTACGAGCAGTACTTC. This sequence encodes CASAQTSSGSYEQYF. The full variable domain, in which reference TRBV5-1 and TRBJ2-7 provide the parts outside the CDR3, is KAGVTQTPRYLIKTRGQQVTLSCSPISGHRSVSWYQQTPGQGLQFLFEYFSETQRNKGNFPGRFSGRQFSNSRSEMNVSTLELGDSALYLCASAQTSSGSYEQYFGPGTRLTVT.

The V and J genes are TRBV12-3 or TRBV12-4 and TRBJ2-2; TRBD1 agrees at 7 bases. Trimming took 6 bases from V and 7 from J; bases not matched to a gene: 11. The CDR3 has 15 amino acids. The CDR3 DNA reads as TGTGCCAGCAGCTCCCTCGACAGGGAGATCGGGGAGCTGTTTTTT. This gives the protein CASSSLDREIGELFF.

This clonotype was counted ten times or more. V gene TRBV5-6 combines with J gene TRBJ1-5; D unresolved. Between the trimmed V and J ends, which lost 4 bases and 9 bases, there was a span of 14 bases. The CDR3 runs 13 residues. Germline-derived CDR1 and CDR2 are SGHDT and YYEEEE. Here the CDR3 DNA reads TGTGCCAGCAGCCTCGAGGGAGACCGGCCCCAGCATTTT. Its protein is CASSLEGDRPQHF.

This chain joins TRBV5-6 and TRBJ2-7; no definite D call. Trimming shortened V by 0 bases and J by 4 bases, and 8 bases separated the two germline ends. The germline V gene encodes CDR1 SGHDT and CDR2 YYEEEE. CDR3 length equals 13 residues. This CDR3 is CASSLAYQYEQYV. The CDR3 DNA reads as TGTGCCAGCAGCTTGGCCTACCAATACGAGCAGTACGTC.

This clonotype was seen at least ten times. The chain recombines TRBV12-3 or TRBV12-4 with TRBJ2-5, with 8 bases fitting TRBD1. The CDR3 runs 15 residues. Trimming took 5 bases from V and 5 from J; bases not matched to a gene: 10. CDR3: CASSPGQGNRETQYF. The CDR3 DNA follows: TGTGCCAGCAGTCCAGGACAGGGTAACAGGGAGACCCAGTACTTC.

The chain recombines TRBV11-2 with TRBJ2-3, with D possibly called TRBD1 or TRBD2 (5 bases each). The ends were cut back, 4 bases at V and 4 bases at J, with 21 bases in the middle. This CDR3 has 17 residues. Germline CDR1 reads SGHAT; CDR2 reads FQNNGV. The CDR3, as DNA: TGTGCCAGCAGCTCCCTCCAGTGGGGGAATCGGCCAGATACGCAGTATTTT. This translates into CASSSLQWGNRPDTQYF.

The chain carries TRBV2 and TRBJ2-5, with D possibly being TRBD2 (6 bases). This CDR3 region has 14 residues. The V end was cut by 7 bases, the J end by 3 bases, with 15 bases between. The V gene's germline CDR1 is SNHLY and CDR2 FYNNEI. Written as DNA, the CDR3 is TGTGCCAGCAAGGACTACCCGAAAAAAGAGACCCAGTACTTC. It yields the protein CASKDYPKKETQYF.

The chain links TRBV6-6 to TRBJ2-5; D unresolved. Germline CDR1 MNHNY, CDR2 SVGAGI (reference sequence). Trimming cost V 10 bases and J 1 base, with 10 bases left between them. This CDR3 contains 12 residues. CDR3 protein: CAISPGQETQYF. The CDR3 nucleotides are TGTGCCATCTCACCCGGCCAAGAGACCCAGTACTTC.